One TCR beta chain is described in this entry. Its antigen is unknown. This specimen belongs to a study of T cell clusters in autoimmune cytopenias. TRB amplification used around 270 ng of peripheral blood genomic DNA. TRB rearrangements were amplified by touch-down multiplex PCR with mixed TRB-A/B primers. TCRdb processed the multiplex PCR reads again and assigns one entry to each CDR3 protein, with no DNA. This repertoire includes some 13,000 distinct CDR3 sequences. Findings and limits, study-wide: TRB repertoire shifts in secondary cytopenia and chronic lymphocytic leukemia mostly reflected lymphoma, not autoimmunity.

Germline CDR1 is MNHNY and CDR2 is SVGAGI (reference sequence). The CDR3 spans 16 residues. The sample was peripheral blood. This clonotype originated in a human donor with an autoimmune cytopenia or autoimmune hepatitis (not recorded which). The chain couples TRBV6-6 to TRBJ1-5. CDR3: CASSEEGFYSNQPQHF.